The present T cell receptor (beta chain) was sequenced within a study of CD8 T cells in ankylosing spondylitis. Whole-study findings and limits: Reactive arthritis synovial fluid and blood previously showed some of these motif variants. Matched synovial fluid from ankylosing spondylitis patients was reported to be enriched for disease-linked clones.

The germline V gene encodes CDR1 SGHRS and CDR2 YFSETQ. The CDR3 is 13 amino acids. The ends were cut back, 0 bases at V and 3 bases at J, with 6 bases in the middle. In making TCR beta libraries, quantitative 5'-RACE with molecular barcodes was used. TCRdb ran MiXCR on the 5' RACE reads and lists one entry per CDR3 protein. The sample holds just under 350,000 distinct CDR3 sequences, about 15% seen once. About this clonotype itself: Antigen specificity is unknown.

The receptor was isolated from a male donor with ankylosing spondylitis or in good health (not recorded which). Sequenced material: blood, either unsorted or a sorted T cell fraction (not recorded which). V is TRBV5-1 and J is TRBJ1-2; D remains unclear. CDR3 residues: CASSLEVYYGYTF. The CDR3 DNA follows: TGCGCCAGCAGCTTGGAGGTCTACTATGGCTACACCTTC. The full variable domain, its missing parts supplied by reference TRBV5-1 and TRBJ1-2, is KAGVTQTPRYLIKTRGQQVTLSCSPISGHRSVSWYQQTPGQGLQFLFEYFSETQRNKGNFPGRFSGRQFSNSRSEMNVSTLELGDSALYLCASSLEVYYGYTFGSGTRLTVV.